This entry concerns a single T cell receptor beta chain. In the authors' workflow: Quantification of nucleated cells was approximated via reference gene primer amplification. TCRdb's copy holds only in-frame clones and misses some; the assay was immunoSEQ multiplex PCR. V, J and clone size reflect that table, while D and trimming were determined from the DNA. The sample contains 65,000 to 95,000 clones, about 83% of which appear only once. This record comes from a study of blood T cell repertoires in COVID-19. About the study: The United States, Italy and Spain supplied acute and convalescent COVID-19 samples. PBMCs, B-cell-depleted T cells, or T cells provided the cDNA or gDNA that made up the material.

The CDR3 contains 18 residues. The trim removed 4 bases at V and 3 bases at J, leaving 12 bases unmatched. Germline values: CDR1 SGHRS, CDR2 YFSETQ. The V gene is TRBV5-1, the J gene TRBJ2-7; the match to TRBD2 covers 14 bases. The sequenced sample was peripheral blood. The TCR comes from a man aged 25-40 years with acute or convalescent COVID-19. The CDR3 is CASSPTGLAGGFDYEQYF. In nucleotides, the CDR3 is TGCGCCAGCAGCCCCACCGGACTAGCGGGAGGTTTTGACTACGAGCAGTACTTC.